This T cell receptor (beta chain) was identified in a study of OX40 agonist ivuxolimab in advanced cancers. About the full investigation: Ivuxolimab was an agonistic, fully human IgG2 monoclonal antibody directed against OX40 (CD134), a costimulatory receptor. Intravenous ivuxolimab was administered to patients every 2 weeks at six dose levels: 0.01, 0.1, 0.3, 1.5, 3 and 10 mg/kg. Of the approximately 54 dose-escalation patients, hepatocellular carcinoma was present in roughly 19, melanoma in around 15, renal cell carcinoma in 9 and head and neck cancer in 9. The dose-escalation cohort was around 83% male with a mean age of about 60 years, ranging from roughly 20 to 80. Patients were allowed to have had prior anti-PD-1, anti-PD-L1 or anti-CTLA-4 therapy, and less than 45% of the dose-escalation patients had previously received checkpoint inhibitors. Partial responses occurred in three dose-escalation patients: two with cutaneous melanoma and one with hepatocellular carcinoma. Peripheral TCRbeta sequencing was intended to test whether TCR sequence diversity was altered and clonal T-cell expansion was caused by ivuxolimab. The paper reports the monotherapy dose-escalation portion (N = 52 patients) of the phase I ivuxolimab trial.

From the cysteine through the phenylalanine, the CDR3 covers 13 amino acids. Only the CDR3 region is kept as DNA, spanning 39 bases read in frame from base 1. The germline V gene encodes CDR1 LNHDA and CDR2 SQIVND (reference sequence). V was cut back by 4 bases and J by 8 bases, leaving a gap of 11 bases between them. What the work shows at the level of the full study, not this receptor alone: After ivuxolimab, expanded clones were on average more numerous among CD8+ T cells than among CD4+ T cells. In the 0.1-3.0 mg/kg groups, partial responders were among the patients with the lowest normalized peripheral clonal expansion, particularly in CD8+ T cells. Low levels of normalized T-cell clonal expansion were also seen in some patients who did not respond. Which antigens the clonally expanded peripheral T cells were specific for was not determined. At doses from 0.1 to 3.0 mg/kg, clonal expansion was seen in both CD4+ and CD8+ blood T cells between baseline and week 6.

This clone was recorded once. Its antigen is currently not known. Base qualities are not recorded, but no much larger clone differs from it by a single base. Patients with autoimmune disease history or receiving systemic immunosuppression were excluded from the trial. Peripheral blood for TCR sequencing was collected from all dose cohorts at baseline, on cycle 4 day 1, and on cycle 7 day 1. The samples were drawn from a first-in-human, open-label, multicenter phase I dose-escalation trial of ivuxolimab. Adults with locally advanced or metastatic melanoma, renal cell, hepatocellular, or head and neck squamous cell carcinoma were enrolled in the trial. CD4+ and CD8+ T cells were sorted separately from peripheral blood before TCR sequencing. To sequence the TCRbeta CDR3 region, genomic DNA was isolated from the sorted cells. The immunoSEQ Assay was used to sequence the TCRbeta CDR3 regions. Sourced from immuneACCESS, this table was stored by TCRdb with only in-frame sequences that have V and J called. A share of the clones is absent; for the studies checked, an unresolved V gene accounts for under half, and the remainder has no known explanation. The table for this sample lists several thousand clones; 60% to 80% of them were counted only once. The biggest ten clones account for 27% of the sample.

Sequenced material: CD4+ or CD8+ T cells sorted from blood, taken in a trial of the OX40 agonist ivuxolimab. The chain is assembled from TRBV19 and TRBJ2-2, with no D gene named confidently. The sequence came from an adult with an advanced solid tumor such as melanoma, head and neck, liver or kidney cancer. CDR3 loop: CASSSLHGGELFF. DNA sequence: TGTGCCAGTAGTAGCTTGCACGGAGGGGAGCTGTTTTTT.